Listed here are 18 T cell receptor beta chains from one sample, sequenced in a study of blood T cell repertoires in COVID-19. The table came from immunoSEQ multiplex PCR; TCRdb's copy has only in-frame clones and leaves some out. The sample includes tens of thousands of clones, 84% seen only once; the top ten take more than 10%. The sample consisted of peripheral blood. These receptor sequences come from a human donor in a cohort sampled during active COVID-19.

About this clone itself: The same CDR3 can be traced to other DNA sequences in this sample. The chain has TRBV3-1 (or the pseudogene TRBV3-2) and TRBJ1-1; D may be TRBD1 (6 bases). Germline loops: CDR1 LGHDT, CDR2 YNNKEL (reference sequence). CDR3 size: 13 residues. The V end was cut by 0 bases, the J end by 5 bases, with 7 bases between. The CDR3 loop is CASSQDRGTEAFF. The DNA of the CDR3 is TGTGCCAGCAGCCAAGATAGGGGGACTGAAGCTTTCTTT.

The V and J genes are TRBV25-1 and TRBJ2-7; tentative D call: TRBD1 (5 bases). V dropped 3 bases and J dropped 2 bases, with 11 bases sitting between them. The CDR3 runs to 14 residues. CDR1 and CDR2 (germline): MGHDK, SYGVNS. DNA of the CDR3: TGTGCCAGCAGTGACCAGGGAATGGCCTACGAGCAGTACTTC. It codes for CASSDQGMAYEQYF.

The chain joins TRBV7-2 to TRBJ1-5; D not certain. Trimming left V 5 bases short and J 5 bases short, with 10 bases between. The CDR3 totals 13 residues. The germline V gene encodes CDR1 SGHTA and CDR2 FQGNSA. The CDR3 nucleotides are TGTGCCAGCAGCGCCCAGAAGTATCAGCCCCAGCATTTT. Protein: CASSAQKYQPQHF.

The gene calls are TRBV9 and TRBJ1-1, with 10 bases identical to TRBD1. CDR1 and CDR2 from the germline V gene are SGDLS and YYNGEE. V was clipped by 3 bases and J by 1 base; unmatched bases: 0. This CDR3 contains 14 residues. CDR3 coding DNA: TGTGCCAGCAGCGGGGACAGGGGGAACACTGAAGCTTTCTTT. The encoded protein is CASSGDRGNTEAFF. The whole variable domain, remainder taken from reference TRBV9 and TRBJ1-1, is DSGVTQTPKHLITATGQRVTLRCSPRSGDLSVYWYQQSLDQGLQFLIQYYNGEERAKGNILERFSAQQFPDLHSELNLSSLELGDSALYFCASSGDRGNTEAFFGQGTRLTVV.

The chain has TRBV4-2 and TRBJ1-2; 10 bases fit TRBD1. The CDR3 sequence is 17 residues long. V lost 4 bases to trimming and J lost 4 bases; unmatched junction nucleotides: 12. The germline CDR1 and CDR2 sequences are LGHNA and YNFKEQ. The CDR3 loop reads CASSRNLDRGLGYGYTF. CDR3 bases: TGTGCCAGCAGCCGAAACCTCGACAGGGGGCTGGGCTATGGCTACACCTTC.

This clone was seen only once. The gene calls are TRBV29-1 and TRBJ2-3, with TRBD1 matching over 9 bases. In germline, CDR1 is SQVTM, CDR2 ANQGSEA. V shed 3 bases, J shed 3 bases, and the junction held 10 bases outside the gene matches. The CDR3 is 16 residues long. The CDR3 bases are TGCAGCGTTGAGGAGGGACAGGGTAGGGGTACAGATACGCAGTATTTT. As protein: CSVEEGQGRGTDTQYF.

This clone was seen more than once but under ten times. This chain connects TRBV10-2 to TRBJ2-7, with 7 bases fitting TRBD1. Trimming removed 3 bases from V and 1 base from J; junction bases left unmatched: 6. The germline gives CDR1 WSHSY, CDR2 SAAADI. This CDR3 is 15 amino acids long. This chain's CDR3 is CASSDFGTASYEQYF. The CDR3, as DNA: TGCGCCAGCAGTGATTTCGGGACAGCATCCTACGAGCAGTACTTC.

This clone was detected once. The rearrangement joins TRBV10-3 to TRBJ1-2; D call uncertain. The CDR3 totals 15 residues. CDR1 is ENHRY and CDR2 is SYGVKD in the germline V gene. Trimming took 6 bases from V and 1 from J, leaving 15 bases between them. CDR3 protein: CAIRAEEGNNYGYTF. CDR3 nucleotides: TGTGCCATCAGAGCTGAGGAGGGTAATAACTATGGCTACACCTTC.

The CDR3 is CASSLSQPGQTDTQYF. The DNA of the CDR3 is TGTGCCAGCAGTTTATCGCAACCGGGACAGACAGATACGCAGTATTTT. The V and J genes are TRBV27 and TRBJ2-3; 7 nucleotides match TRBD1. The CDR3 is 16 residues long. With 0 bases clipped from V and 3 bases from J, the junction kept 6 bases outside the gene matches. The germline V gene has CDR1 MNHEY and CDR2 SMNVEV (reference sequence).

The genes are TRBV19 and TRBJ2-7, with D possibly matching TRBD2 (7 bases). CDR3 size: 14 residues. Trimming stripped 3 bases from V and 6 bases from J, with 15 bases between. CDR1 and CDR2 from the germline V gene are LNHDA and SQIVND (reference sequence). Here the CDR3 DNA reads TGTGCCAGTAGTATGTCTGGCGGGGGCGGCGAGCAGTACTTC. This gives the protein CASSMSGGGGEQYF.

This chain links TRBV4-3 with TRBJ2-7, with TRBD1 identical over 8 bases. The CDR3 runs to 14 residues. V was clipped by 0 bases and J by 9 bases; unmatched bases: 7. Per the germline V gene, CDR1 is LGHNA and CDR2 is YSLEER. The CDR3 DNA reads as TGCGCCAGCAGCCAAGATTGGACAGGGTCCGCGCAGTACTTC. It codes for CASSQDWTGSAQYF.

The gene calls are TRBV29-1 and TRBJ1-2; D not certain. V was shortened by 7 bases and J by 4 bases, with 13 bases between the two germline ends. The CDR3 extends over 12 amino acids. In germline, CDR1 is SQVTM, CDR2 ANQGSEA. CDR3 DNA sequence: TGCAGCGCCTTAACAGAGTTCTATGGCTACACCTTC. This gives the protein CSALTEFYGYTF.

V usage is TRBV10-3 and J usage is TRBJ1-6; TRBD1 aligns across 7 bases. The germline V gene has CDR1 ENHRY and CDR2 SYGVKD. This CDR3 has 13 residues. J gave up 10 bases and V 5 bases, and 5 bases lay outside the gene matches. CDR3 in DNA: TGTGCCATCAGTCGGGACAGTAAGTCACCCCTCCACTTT. Its protein is CAISRDSKSPLHF.

J is TRBJ2-7 and V is TRBV28; 7 nucleotides line up with TRBD1. This CDR3 is 15 amino acids long. Germline CDR1 MDHEN, CDR2 SYDVKM. V lost 7 bases to trimming and J lost 0 bases; unmatched junction nucleotides: 9. In nucleotides, the CDR3 is TGTGCCAGCACCCTGGGAGCAGGGGGCTCCTACGAGCAGTACTTC. Amino acids: CASTLGAGGSYEQYF.

The genes are TRBV4-3 and TRBJ1-2; 7 bases match TRBD1. The CDR3 sequence is 15 residues long. Germline V CDR1 and CDR2: LGHNA, YSLEER. J gave up 7 bases and V 1 base, and 9 bases lay outside the gene matches. The CDR3 is CASSQATGDILGYTF. The CDR3 nucleotides read TGCGCCAGCAGCCAAGCCACAGGGGATATACTTGGCTACACCTTC.

CDR3 DNA sequence: TGTGCCAGCAAGGGAGCGCCCGGCGAGCAGTACTTC. Translation gives CASKGAPGEQYF. The chain uses TRBV6-5 and TRBJ2-7; possibly TRBD2 for D (5 bases). CDR1 and CDR2 (germline): MNHEY, SVGAGI. V was pared by 7 bases and J by 6 bases, with 13 bases between. The CDR3 is 12 amino acids.

In its sample, this clone was seen once. The rearrangement joins TRBV19 to TRBJ1-1; 9 positions match TRBD1. The CDR3 consists of 13 residues. Looked up from germline, CDR1 is LNHDA and CDR2 is SQIVND (reference sequence). The trim removed 7 bases at V and 3 bases at J, leaving 3 bases unmatched. This CDR3 is CASNTGGHTEAFF. Here the CDR3 DNA reads TGTGCCAGTAATACAGGGGGCCACACTGAAGCTTTCTTT.

The J gene is TRBJ1-2, the V gene TRBV7-9; no reliable D call. V was cut by 6 bases and J by 5 bases, with 10 bases left in between. CDR1 is SEHNR and CDR2 is FQNEAQ in the germline V gene (reference sequence). The CDR3 extends over 12 amino acids. This chain's CDR3 is CASSSGSYGYTF. CDR3 nucleotide sequence: TGTGCCAGCAGTTCAGGATCTTATGGCTACACCTTC.